A single sample gave rise to the 20 T cell receptor beta chains below, sequenced in a study of cytomegalovirus exposure and HLA in healthy donors (TCRdb year 2017). Library preparation employed the immunoSEQ multiplex PCR assay. This is the immuneACCESS table as TCRdb keeps it, with only in-frame sequences that have V and J called. A part of the clones is gone; compared with another copy, unresolved V genes explain less than half, and the rest is unexplained. The table for this sample lists 70,000 to 80,000 clones; approximately 93% of them were counted only once. Approximately 3.3% of the sample belongs to the ten largest clones. Sequences were obtained from PBMCs. These receptor sequences come from a woman between 18 and 29 years old in good health and CMV-seropositive.

The chain couples TRBV2 to TRBJ2-2; perhaps TRBD1 as D (6 bases). This CDR3 has 11 amino acids. V was trimmed by 11 bases and J by 7 bases, leaving 11 bases between them. Germline V gene lookup returns CDR1 SNHLY and CDR2 FYNNEI. The CDR3: CACRGSGELFF. The CDR3 DNA is TGTGCCTGTAGGGGGAGCGGGGAGCTGTTTTTT.

The gene calls are TRBV6-4 and TRBJ1-6; D is uncertain. Germline V gene data show CDR1 as MRHNA and CDR2 as SNTAGT. With 1 base removed from V and 9 bases from J, the gap between germline ends came to 7 bases. CDR3 length equals 13 residues. The CDR3 DNA sequence: TGTGCCAGCAGTGACTTGCGGTTTTCACCCCTCCACTTT. Its translation is CASSDLRFSPLHF.

The V gene is TRBV4-3, the J gene TRBJ2-1; D unresolved. Germline values: CDR1 LGHNA, CDR2 YSLEER. This CDR3 is built from 14 residues. V lost 1 base and J lost 4, with 8 bases in between. Here the CDR3 DNA reads TGCGCCAGCAGCCAAGTATTCAGATACAATGAGCAGTTCTTC. It specifies CASSQVFRYNEQFF.

The CDR3 DNA follows: TGCAGTGCCATCCTAGCTTACGAGCAGTACTTC. It translates to CSAILAYEQYF. This chain uses TRBV20-1 with TRBJ2-7; a weak D match, TRBD2 (5 bases). Germline CDR1 reads DFQATT; CDR2 reads SNEGSKA (reference sequence). The CDR3 is made up of 11 amino acids. Trimming pared 6 bases from V and 4 bases from J, leaving 10 bases between.

The gene calls are TRBV11-3 and TRBJ1-2, with TRBD1 matching over 12 bases. The germline V gene has CDR1 SGHNT and CDR2 YENEEA. V was clipped by 7 bases and J by 8 bases; unmatched bases: 5. The CDR3 consists of 13 residues. CDR3 in amino acids: CASTGTGGWGYTF. The CDR3 nucleotides read TGTGCCAGCACCGGGACAGGGGGCTGGGGCTACACCTTC.

This rearrangement joins TRBV7-2 to TRBJ2-7; 9 positions agree with TRBD2. V trimming: 5 bases; J trimming: 2 bases; junction bases outside the gene matches: 7. The germline V gene has CDR1 SGHTA and CDR2 FQGNSA. This CDR3 spans 15 amino acids. The CDR3, as DNA: TGTGCCAGCAGCGCACCGGGACTAGCCACCTACGAGCAGTACTTC. Its protein product is CASSAPGLATYEQYF.

For the CDR3, the DNA is TGTGCCAGCAGTCCCCGCCTAGCGGGAGCCCCCGATGAGCAGTTCTTC. Translated: CASSPRLAGAPDEQFF. The J gene is TRBJ2-1, the V gene TRBV28, with TRBD2 matching 10 bases. J lost 8 bases, V lost 5 bases, and 12 bases had no gene match. The CDR3 covers 16 residues. Per germline, CDR1 MDHEN and CDR2 SYDVKM.

This sequence joins TRBV29-1 and TRBJ1-2; 9 positions match TRBD1. The trim removed 8 bases at V and 3 bases at J, leaving 7 bases unmatched. The length of the CDR3 is 13 residues. The germline V gene has CDR1 SQVTM and CDR2 ANQGSEA. As DNA, the CDR3 is TGCAGCATCCGACAGGGGGATCACTATGGCTACACCTTC. Its protein is CSIRQGDHYGYTF.

The gene calls are TRBV30 and TRBJ1-4; 10 nucleotides match TRBD1. The CDR3 runs to 14 residues. V shed 2 bases, J shed 5 bases, and the junction held 2 bases outside the gene matches. Germline V lookup: CDR1 GTSNPN, CDR2 SVGIG (reference sequence). The CDR3 coding sequence is TGTGCCTGGAGTCGGACAGGGGGGAATGAAAAACTGTTTTTT. It codes for CAWSRTGGNEKLFF.

The chain combines TRBV28 with TRBJ1-3; no clear D. Germline CDR1 and CDR2: MDHEN and SYDVKM. Trimming removed 4 bases at V and 0 bases at J, with 10 bases between. The CDR3 loop spans 15 amino acids. The CDR3: CASSSFRASGNTIYF. The CDR3 nucleotides are TGTGCCAGCAGTTCCTTTAGAGCCTCTGGAAACACCATATATTTT.

This clone was counted a few times. The chain links TRBV19 to TRBJ2-1; 9 bases are a match to TRBD2. The CDR3 totals 15 residues. Germline CDR1 reads LNHDA; CDR2 reads SQIVND (reference sequence). The V and J ends lost 6 bases and 4 bases, in that order; junction bases with no gene match: 7. The CDR3: CASRELAGRYNEQFF. CDR3 in DNA: TGTGCCAGTAGGGAGCTAGCGGGGAGGTACAATGAGCAGTTCTTC.

This chain joins TRBV6-1 and TRBJ2-3, with no clear D. The CDR3 runs 13 residues. V shed 1 base and J shed 2 bases, with 4 bases lying between them. Germline assignment: CDR1 MNHNS and CDR2 SASEGT. The CDR3 nucleotides read TGTGCCAGCAGTGAAGTAGCCACAGATACGCAGTATTTT. Protein: CASSEVATDTQYF.

V and J are TRBV2 and TRBJ2-1; D uncertain. This CDR3 region has 11 residues. With 5 bases removed from V and 6 bases from J, the gap between germline ends came to 5 bases. Germline V gene data show CDR1 as SNHLY and CDR2 as FYNNEI. The CDR3 DNA follows: TGTGCCAGCAGTTTGGCCAATGAGCAGTTCTTC. It yields the protein CASSLANEQFF.

CDR3 loop: CASSHPDRFYNEQFF. The CDR3, as DNA: TGTGCCAGCAGCCACCCGGACAGGTTTTACAATGAGCAGTTCTTC. This chain joins TRBV4-2 and TRBJ2-1; 7 positions agree with TRBD1. V was pared by 3 bases and J by 4 bases, with 6 bases of the junction left unmatched. The CDR3 runs to 15 residues. CDR1 is LGHNA and CDR2 is YNFKEQ in the germline V gene.

This chain uses TRBV28 with TRBJ2-3; D call uncertain. V dropped 8 bases and J dropped 2 bases, with 11 bases sitting between them. There are 13 residues in the CDR3. Germline V gene data show CDR1 as MDHEN and CDR2 as SYDVKM. The CDR3 DNA sequence: TGTGCCAGCCGTGAGCATAACACAGATACGCAGTATTTT. It translates to CASREHNTDTQYF.

This chain connects TRBV5-1 to TRBJ2-3; the D gene is possibly TRBD1 (6 bases). CDR3 size: 13 residues. Per germline, CDR1 SGHRS and CDR2 YFSETQ. Trimming cost V 4 bases and J 7 bases, with 13 bases left between them. The CDR3 region is CASSLDRSNTQYF. In nucleotides, the CDR3 is TGCGCCAGCAGCCTTGACAGGTCAAATACGCAGTATTTT. Full variable domain (missing parts from reference TRBV5-1 and TRBJ2-3): KAGVTQTPRYLIKTRGQQVTLSCSPISGHRSVSWYQQTPGQGLQFLFEYFSETQRNKGNFPGRFSGRQFSNSRSEMNVSTLELGDSALYLCASSLDRSNTQYFGPGTRLTVL.

The rearrangement joins TRBV5-4 to TRBJ2-7, with D possibly TRBD2 on 5 matching bases. The CDR3 has 16 residues. V was pared by 4 bases and J by 1 base, with 18 bases between. Per germline, CDR1 SGHNT and CDR2 YYREEE (reference sequence). CDR3 sequence: CASSPGIYGSSYEQYF. CDR3 coding DNA: TGTGCCAGCAGCCCCGGGATCTATGGCAGTTCCTACGAGCAGTACTTC.

The V and J genes are TRBV11-3 and TRBJ1-2; D not resolved. There are 13 residues in the CDR3. V was shortened by 5 bases and J by 6 bases, with 13 bases between the two germline ends. The germline gives CDR1 SGHNT, CDR2 YENEEA. The CDR3 spells CASSPGPANGYTF. CDR3 DNA: TGTGCCAGCAGCCCAGGCCCGGCAAATGGCTACACCTTC.

The gene calls are TRBV7-3 and TRBJ2-1; 7 nucleotides agree with TRBD1. The CDR3 contains 14 residues. V shed 5 bases and J 5 bases; nucleotides not matched to a gene: 6. Per germline, CDR1 SGHTA and CDR2 FQGTGA. The CDR3: CASSPRGGHNEQFF. The CDR3 coding sequence is TGTGCCAGCAGCCCCCGAGGGGGCCACAATGAGCAGTTCTTC. Combining the CDR3 with reference TRBV7-3 and TRBJ2-1 gives the whole variable domain GAGVSQTPSNKVTEKGKYVELRCDPISGHTALYWYRQSLGQGPEFLIYFQGTGAADDSGLPNDRFFAVRPEGSVSTLKIQRTERGDSAVYLCASSPRGGHNEQFFGPGTRLTVL.

This chain uses TRBV2 with TRBJ1-1, with 7 bases identical to TRBD1. V dropped 6 bases and J dropped 7; count of bases not matched to a gene: 8. The CDR3 runs 13 residues. The germline gives CDR1 SNHLY, CDR2 FYNNEI. The CDR3 DNA is TGTGCCAGCAGCGGGAGCAGGGACAGTGAAGCTTTCTTT. Protein: CASSGSRDSEAFF.